This T cell receptor beta chain was found in a study of T-cell memory formation after mild COVID-19. There are a few counts of this clonotype. V was clipped by 0 bases and J by 5 bases, with 10 bases between them. Germline V lookup: CDR1 MGHRA, CDR2 YSYEKL. The CDR3 is made up of 14 amino acids. TCRdb itself ran the 5' RACE reads through MiXCR, one entry per CDR3 protein. In the table there are hundreds of thousands of distinct CDR3 sequences, around a sixth of which are singletons. The receptor comes from a man between 18 and 29 years old who had mild COVID-19 (a few samples of this study predate the infection). Cell type and time point are not known. The chain couples TRBV4-1 to TRBJ2-5; D may be TRBD2 (6 bases). The sample was PBMCs or a T cell subset sorted from them (not recorded which). As DNA, the CDR3 is TGCGCCAGCAGCCAAGATTCAGGAGGGGAGACCCAGTACTTC. It is translated as CASSQDSGGETQYF.